The rows below give T cell receptor beta chains drawn from one sample of a study of T cells in Graves' hyperthyroidism and ophthalmopathy. A single record per CDR3 protein comes from TCRdb applying MiXCR to the multiplex PCR reads. Here the sample spans 350,000 to 450,000 distinct CDR3 sequences, about 17% being singletons. The sequencing input was blood. All receptors derive from a woman in her twenties or thirties with Graves' hyperthyroidism that later progressed to Graves' ophthalmopathy. Each CDR3 is given with its conserved first and last residue. The order of the fields is V gene, clone size, D gene, J gene, CDR3 DNA, CDR3 protein. The D gene is left open where the match is weak. Not all rows give a size; the values are once, few, many and, for expanded clones, a class.

>TRBV19|few|TRBD1|TRBJ2-1
TGTGCCAGTAGTGTGGACAGGGCCAATGAGCAGTTCTTC
CASSVDRANEQFF
>TRBV10-3|many|-|TRBJ2-3
TGTGCCAGCAGCAATCCAGATACGCAGTATTTT
CASSNPDTQYF
>TRBV27|many|-|TRBJ2-1
TGTGCCAGCAGTCCACTTAGGCCAGACGGCCCTAATGAGCAGTTCTTC
CASSPLRPDGPNEQFF
>TRBV18|many|-|TRBJ2-7
TGTGCCAGCTCACCACAGGGTCCCGAGCAGTACTTC
CASSPQGPEQYF
>TRBV7-9|-|-|TRBJ1-2
TGTGCCAGCAGCGCTCGTGGGGATGCCAACTATGGCTACACCTTC
CASSARGDANYGYTF
>TRBV30|-|-|TRBJ1-2
TGTGCCTGGAGTCGGGAGTCCGGCTACACCTTC
CAWSRESGYTF
>TRBV12-5|-|-|TRBJ1-5
TGTGCTAGTGGTCCGGCGGGACCGCACAATCAGCCCCAGCATTTT
CASGPAGPHNQPQHF
>TRBV20-1|-|-|TRBJ2-5
TGCAGTGCTAGTATTGGTGGCGGAGTTCAAGAGACCCAGTACTTC
CSASIGGGVQETQYF
>TRBV27|once|TRBD2|TRBJ2-4
TGTGCCAGCAGTTTACTAGCGGGGGGGAAAAACATTCAGTACTTC
CASSLLAGGKNIQYF
>TRBV7-9|-|-|TRBJ1-5
TGTGCCAGCAGCTCCGACGTGGGGCCCCAGCATTTT
CASSSDVGPQHF
>TRBV20-1|-|-|TRBJ2-1
TGCAGTGCGTTCCACCGCCGCTCCTACAATGAGCAGTTCTTC
CSAFHRRSYNEQFF
>TRBV14|-|-|TRBJ1-2
TGTGCCAGCAGCCAAGATCGGGACCCTTCCTCGTATGGCTACACCTTC
CASSQDRDPSSYGYTF
>TRBV11-2|many|-|TRBJ2-2
TGTGCCAGCAGCTTTTGGTTTGGGGTCACGAACACCGGGGAGCTGTTTTTT
CASSFWFGVTNTGELFF
>TRBV6-1|many|TRBD1|TRBJ1-2
TGTGCCAGCAGTTCACTGGGGCAGGGGGTCGGCTACACCTTC
CASSSLGQGVGYTF
>TRBV6-1|many|-|TRBJ1-4
TGTGCCAGCAGGGGGCAGGGAGGGAATAATGAAAAACTGTTTTTT
CASRGQGGNNEKLFF
>TRBV28|many|-|TRBJ2-2
TGTGCCAGCAGTTTCCGGTGGGGGTCCGGGGAGCTGTTTTTT
CASSFRWGSGELFF
>TRBV28|many|-|TRBJ1-4
TGTGCCAGCAGTTTACCCCCGGTTGAAAAACTGTTTTTT
CASSLPPVEKLFF
>TRBV7-9|-|-|TRBJ2-2
TGTGCCAGCAGCTTAGGACGGCAGGGGATAAACACCGGGGAGCTGTTTTTT
CASSLGRQGINTGELFF
>TRBV20-1|many|-|TRBJ2-1
TGCAGTGCTAGAGTGGAGGTGGACACTGAGCAGTTCTTC
CSARVEVDTEQFF
>TRBV3-1|-|TRBD1|TRBJ2-5
TGTGCCAGCAGCCATAACAGGGGGCCAGAGACCCAGTACTTC
CASSHNRGPETQYF
>TRBV6-2/TRBV6-3|few|TRBD2|TRBJ2-7
TGTGCCAGCAGTTCCTCGAGACTAGCGGGATGGTACGAGCAGTACTTC
CASSSSRLAGWYEQYF
>TRBV6-1|many|-|TRBJ2-7
TGTGCCAGCAGGAACAGACAATCCTACGAGCAGTACTTC
CASRNRQSYEQYF
>TRBV12-5|few|TRBD1|TRBJ1-2
TGTGCTAGTGGCGCTGCCGGGACAGATGGCTACACCTTC
CASGAAGTDGYTF
>TRBV19|many|-|TRBJ1-1
TGTGCCAGTAGTAAATTCGCGACAGTCACTGAAGCTTTCTTT
CASSKFATVTEAFF
>TRBV18|-|-|TRBJ2-3
TGTGCCAGCTCACCCATTTTATACTTCACAGATACGCAGTATTTT
CASSPILYFTDTQYF
>TRBV12-3/TRBV12-4|once|-|TRBJ1-4
TGTGCCAGCAGTGCGAGAGGGTGGGCAACTAATGAAAAACTGTTTTTT
CASSARGWATNEKLFF
>TRBV5-1|-|TRBD1|TRBJ2-2
TGCGCCAGCAGCTCAGACAGGGCTATTAACACCGGGGAGCTGTTTTTT
CASSSDRAINTGELFF
>TRBV6-6|many|-|TRBJ1-5
TGTGCCAGCAGTTACTCATTAGACAATCAGCCCCAGCATTTT
CASSYSLDNQPQHF
>TRBV20-1|many|TRBD2|TRBJ2-7
TGCAGTGCTAGGGAAGCGGGAGGGCCCTTCGAGCAGTACTTC
CSAREAGGPFEQYF
>TRBV10-3|many|TRBD1|TRBJ2-1
TGTGCCATCAGCGAAGGGACAGTCTATGAGCAGTTCTTC
CAISEGTVYEQFF
>TRBV6-1|-|-|TRBJ2-7
TGTGCCACCAGAACAGGGCCTTACTACGAGCAGTACTTC
CATRTGPYYEQYF
>TRBV2|many|TRBD1|TRBJ2-7
TGTGCCAGCAGTACCACACAGGGGACCTGGAACTACGAGCAGTACTTC
CASSTTQGTWNYEQYF
>TRBV14|many|-|TRBJ1-3
TGTGCCAGCAGCCAAGTCGGGAGCTCTGGAAACACCATATATTTT
CASSQVGSSGNTIYF
>TRBV14|few|-|TRBJ1-1
TGTGCCAGCAGACCTGCTCCCTCCTCATTGAACACTGAAGCTTTCTTT
CASRPAPSSLNTEAFF
>TRBV15|-|TRBD1|TRBJ2-7
TGTGCCACCAGCAGACGAGGGGACAGCTCCTACGAGCAGTACTTC
CATSRRGDSSYEQYF
>TRBV10-3|few|TRBD1|TRBJ1-1
TGTGCCATCAGTACGGGACAGTTGAACACTGAAGCTTTCTTT
CAISTGQLNTEAFF
>TRBV19|-|TRBD2|TRBJ2-7
TGTGCCAGCGGGGGGGCCTCCTACGAGCAGTACTTC
CASGGASYEQYF
>TRBV10-3|many|-|TRBJ1-2
TGTGCCATCAGTGAGGATCAGGGGTCCTATGGCTACACCTTC
CAISEDQGSYGYTF
>TRBV28|many|TRBD1|TRBJ2-7
TGTGCCAGCAGTTCCCCGGACAGGGTCGGCGGCGAGCAGTACTTC
CASSSPDRVGGEQYF
>TRBV7-9|-|TRBD1|TRBJ2-5
TGTGCCAGCAGCCAGGGACAGACTCAAGAGACCCAGTACTTC
CASSQGQTQETQYF
>TRBV7-9|few|TRBD1|TRBJ2-7
TGTGCCAGCAGCTTAGGTATACAGGGGTCTGGCGAGCAGTACTTC
CASSLGIQGSGEQYF
>TRBV12-3/TRBV12-4|-|TRBD1|TRBJ1-3
TGTGCCAGCAGCCCGGACAGGGGGCCTGGAAACACCATATATTTT
CASSPDRGPGNTIYF
>TRBV20-1|few|-|TRBJ2-1
TGCAGTGCTAGAGATTGGGGCAGGGGGGACAATGAGCAGTTCTTC
CSARDWGRGDNEQFF
>TRBV20-1|many|-|TRBJ1-6
TGCAGTGCTAGTCACGCCGGCAGGCCGAATTCACCCCTCCACTTT
CSASHAGRPNSPLHF
>TRBV28|-|TRBD1|TRBJ2-3
TGTGCCAGCAATTCCCAGATAGGGACAGCCGAAGATGTTGGCGCAGATACGCAGTATTTT
CASNSQIGTAEDVGADTQYF
>TRBV29-1|many|-|TRBJ1-1
TGCAGCGTTCCGGGGGCGTACTACACTGAAGCTTTCTTT
CSVPGAYYTEAFF
>TRBV5-1|many|TRBD1|TRBJ2-1
TGCGCCAGCTTCTCAGGGGGCAATTACAATGAGCAGTTCTTC
CASFSGGNYNEQFF
>TRBV27|many|-|TRBJ1-3
TGTGCCAGCAGTGAATCCCGGGGAAACACCATATATTTT
CASSESRGNTIYF
>TRBV5-4|few|TRBD1|TRBJ1-2
TGTGCCAGCAGCTCAAGGACAGGAAACAACTATGGCTACACCTTC
CASSSRTGNNYGYTF
>TRBV2|many|TRBD1|TRBJ1-6
TGTGCCAGCGGAAAGGGGGCGAGGTATAATTCACCCCTCCACTTT
CASGKGARYNSPLHF
>TRBV5-1|-|-|TRBJ2-2
TGCGCCAGCAGCTTGTGGCAGAGAAACACCGGGGAGCTGTTTTTT
CASSLWQRNTGELFF
>TRBV4-1|few|-|TRBJ1-5
TGCGCCAGCAGCCAAGATCGTTTGGGGCTTAGCAATCAGCCCCAGCATTTT
CASSQDRLGLSNQPQHF
>TRBV14|few|-|TRBJ2-1
TGTGCCAGCAGCCGGGACCCGGGGACCTACAATGAGCAGTTCTTC
CASSRDPGTYNEQFF
>TRBV14|many|TRBD1|TRBJ1-2
TGTGCCAGCAGCCAAAGTCCCGGGACAGGGGGCTATGGCTACACCTTC
CASSQSPGTGGYGYTF
>TRBV4-1|many|TRBD2|TRBJ2-5
TGCGCCAGCAGCCAGCTCCTAGCGGGAGACGGGGAGACCCAGTACTTC
CASSQLLAGDGETQYF
>TRBV20-1|few|-|TRBJ1-1
TGCAGTGCTGCGACACGGGTAAACACTGAAGCTTTCTTT
CSAATRVNTEAFF
>TRBV27|many|-|TRBJ2-7
TGTGCCAGCAGTTCTTGGGCAAGGGAGCAGTACTTC
CASSSWAREQYF
>TRBV5-5|few|TRBD1|TRBJ1-5
TGTGCCAGCAGCCAGACAGGGGGGAACAATCAGCCCCAGCATTTT
CASSQTGGNNQPQHF
>TRBV12-3/TRBV12-4|few|-|TRBJ2-7
TGTGCCAGCAGCCCCTCTCTAGCAAACGAGCAGTACTTC
CASSPSLANEQYF
>TRBV20-1|many|TRBD2|TRBJ2-2
TGCAGTGCTAGGGGCGGGGGGTCCACCGGGGAGCTGTTTTTT
CSARGGGSTGELFF